The source of this TCR beta chain is a study of blood T cell repertoires in COVID-19. Study at large: Specimens from acute and convalescent COVID-19 originated in the United States, Italy and Spain.

With V trimmed by 7 bases and J by 2 bases, 1 base remained unmatched. The CDR3 is 12 residues long. Looked up from germline, CDR1 is SQVTM and CDR2 is ANQGSEA. Method: immunoSEQ multiplex PCR; TCRdb's copy keeps in-frame clones and lacks some. This table has 150,000 to 200,000 clones, under 90% appearing once. The sequencing sample was made of peripheral blood. The V and J genes are TRBV29-1 and TRBJ2-3; the match to TRBD2 covers 9 bases. This TCR was sampled from a woman older than 75 with active or convalescent COVID-19. CDR3 protein: CSGTSVTDTQYF. CDR3 DNA: TGCAGCGGGACTAGCGTCACAGATACGCAGTATTTT.